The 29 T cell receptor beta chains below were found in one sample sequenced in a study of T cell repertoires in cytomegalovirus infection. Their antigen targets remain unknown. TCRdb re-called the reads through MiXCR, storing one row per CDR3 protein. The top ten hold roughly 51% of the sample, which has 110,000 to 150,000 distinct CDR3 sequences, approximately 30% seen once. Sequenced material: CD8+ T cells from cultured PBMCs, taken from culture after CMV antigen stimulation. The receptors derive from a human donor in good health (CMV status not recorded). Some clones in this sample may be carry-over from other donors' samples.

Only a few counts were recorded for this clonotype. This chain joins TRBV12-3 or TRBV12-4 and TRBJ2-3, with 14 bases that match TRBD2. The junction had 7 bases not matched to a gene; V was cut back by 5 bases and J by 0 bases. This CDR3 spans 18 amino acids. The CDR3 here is CASSPGLAGVTSTDTQYF. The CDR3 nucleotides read TGTGCCAGCAGTCCGGGACTAGCGGGGGTTACTAGCACAGATACGCAGTATTTT.

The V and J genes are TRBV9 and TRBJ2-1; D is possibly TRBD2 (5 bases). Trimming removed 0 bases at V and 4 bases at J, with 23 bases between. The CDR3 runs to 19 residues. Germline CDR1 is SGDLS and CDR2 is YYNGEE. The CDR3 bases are TGTGCCAGCAGCGTAGGGGGATTGGGTGTACGAACGGGATACAATGAGCAGTTCTTC. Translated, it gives CASSVGGLGVRTGYNEQFF.

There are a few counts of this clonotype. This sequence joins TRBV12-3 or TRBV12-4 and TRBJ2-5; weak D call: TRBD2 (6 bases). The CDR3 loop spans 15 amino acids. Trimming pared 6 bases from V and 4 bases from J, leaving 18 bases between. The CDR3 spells CASSAGMGGGETQYF. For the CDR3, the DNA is TGTGCCAGCAGCGCGGGAATGGGGGGTGGAGAGACCCAGTACTTC.

The CDR3 here is CASSPWGGAGEEQFF. The CDR3 DNA follows: TGTGCCAGCAGCCCCTGGGGGGGGGCCGGGGAAGAGCAGTTCTTC. V usage is TRBV7-9 and J usage is TRBJ2-1; maybe TRBD2 (7 bases). The CDR3 runs to 15 residues. The V gene lost 5 bases and the J gene lost 10 bases, with 21 bases spanning the gap. Per the germline V gene, CDR1 is SEHNR and CDR2 is FQNEAQ (reference sequence).

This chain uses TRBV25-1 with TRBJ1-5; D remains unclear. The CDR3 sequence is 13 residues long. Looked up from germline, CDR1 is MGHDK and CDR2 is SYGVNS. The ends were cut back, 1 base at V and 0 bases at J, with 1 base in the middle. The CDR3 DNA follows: TGTGCCAGCAGTGAATCTAGCAATCAGCCCCAGCATTTT. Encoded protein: CASSESSNQPQHF. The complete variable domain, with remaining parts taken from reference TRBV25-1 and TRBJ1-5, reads EADIYQTPRYLVIGTGKKITLECSQTMGHDKMYWYQQDPGMELHLIHYSYGVNSTEKGDLSSESTVSRIRTEHFPLTLESARPSHTSQYLCASSESSNQPQHFGDGTRLSIL.

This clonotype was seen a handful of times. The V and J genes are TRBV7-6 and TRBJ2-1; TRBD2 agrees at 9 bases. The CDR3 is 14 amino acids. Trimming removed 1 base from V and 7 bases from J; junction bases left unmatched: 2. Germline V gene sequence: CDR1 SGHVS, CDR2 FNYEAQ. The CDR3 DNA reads TGTGCCAGCAGCTTAGGCGGGGGGGCAAATGAGCAGTTCTTC. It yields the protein CASSLGGGANEQFF.

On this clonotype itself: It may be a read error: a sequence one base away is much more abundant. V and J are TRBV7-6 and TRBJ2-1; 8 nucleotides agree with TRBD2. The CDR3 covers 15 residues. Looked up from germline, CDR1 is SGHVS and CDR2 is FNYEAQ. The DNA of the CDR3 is TGTGCCAGCAGCACCTCGGGGGGGGACTACAATGTGCAGTTCTTC. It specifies CASSTSGGDYNVQFF.

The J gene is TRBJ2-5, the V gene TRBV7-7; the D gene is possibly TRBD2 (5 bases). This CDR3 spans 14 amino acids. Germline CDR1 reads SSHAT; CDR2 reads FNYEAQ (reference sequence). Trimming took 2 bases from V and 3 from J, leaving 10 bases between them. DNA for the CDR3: TGTGCCAGCAGCTTATATCCGGGAAAAGAGACCCAGTACTTC. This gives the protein CASSLYPGKETQYF.

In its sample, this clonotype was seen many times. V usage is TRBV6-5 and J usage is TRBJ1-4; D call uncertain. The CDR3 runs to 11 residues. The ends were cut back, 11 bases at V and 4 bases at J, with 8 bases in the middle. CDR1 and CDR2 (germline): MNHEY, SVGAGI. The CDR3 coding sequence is TGTGCCTCCTCCTATAATGAAAAACTGTTTTTT. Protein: CASSYNEKLFF.

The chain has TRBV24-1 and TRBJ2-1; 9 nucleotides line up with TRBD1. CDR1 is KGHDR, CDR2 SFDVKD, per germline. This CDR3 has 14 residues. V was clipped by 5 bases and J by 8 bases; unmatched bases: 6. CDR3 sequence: CATSVTGGLDEQFF. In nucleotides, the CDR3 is TGTGCCACCAGTGTGACAGGGGGTCTGGATGAGCAGTTCTTC.

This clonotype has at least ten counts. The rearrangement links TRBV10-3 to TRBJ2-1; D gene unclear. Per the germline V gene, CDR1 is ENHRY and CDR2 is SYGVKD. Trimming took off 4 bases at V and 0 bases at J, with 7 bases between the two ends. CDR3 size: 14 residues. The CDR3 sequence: CAISGTFSYNEQFF. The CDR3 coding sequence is TGTGCCATCAGTGGCACCTTCTCCTACAATGAGCAGTTCTTC.

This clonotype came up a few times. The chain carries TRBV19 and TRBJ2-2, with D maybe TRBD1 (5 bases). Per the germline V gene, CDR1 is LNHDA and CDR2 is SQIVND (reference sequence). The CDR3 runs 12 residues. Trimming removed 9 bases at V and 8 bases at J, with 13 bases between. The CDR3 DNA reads TGTGCCAGCAGGGATGCTGCAGGGGAGCTGTTTTTT. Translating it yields CASRDAAGELFF.

CDR3 coding DNA: TGTGCCAGCAGCCACGGGACAGGGGCAACTTATGGCTACACCTTC. Translation gives CASSHGTGATYGYTF. The V and J genes are TRBV12-3 or TRBV12-4 and TRBJ1-2, with TRBD1 identical over 10 bases. J gave up 5 bases and V 6 bases, and 9 bases lay outside the gene matches. The CDR3 loop spans 15 amino acids.

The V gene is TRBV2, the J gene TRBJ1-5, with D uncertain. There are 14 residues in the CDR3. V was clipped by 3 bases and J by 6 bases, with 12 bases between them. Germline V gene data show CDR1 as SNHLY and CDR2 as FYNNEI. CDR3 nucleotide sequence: TGTGCCAGCAGTGATTCCAACGAGGGTCAGCCCCAGCATTTT. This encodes CASSDSNEGQPQHF.

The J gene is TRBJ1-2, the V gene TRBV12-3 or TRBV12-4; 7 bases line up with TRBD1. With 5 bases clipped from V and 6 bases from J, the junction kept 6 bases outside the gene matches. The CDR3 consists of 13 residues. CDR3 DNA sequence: TGTGCCAGCAGTATCGGGACAGCCAATGGCTACACCTTC. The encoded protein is CASSIGTANGYTF.

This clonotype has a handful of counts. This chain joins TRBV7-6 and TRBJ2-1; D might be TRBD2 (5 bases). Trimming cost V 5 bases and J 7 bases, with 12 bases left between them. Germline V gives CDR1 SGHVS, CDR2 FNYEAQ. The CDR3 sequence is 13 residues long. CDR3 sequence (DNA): TGTGCCAGCAGCCCTGGAGGTCATAATGAGCAGTTCTTC. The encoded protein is CASSPGGHNEQFF.

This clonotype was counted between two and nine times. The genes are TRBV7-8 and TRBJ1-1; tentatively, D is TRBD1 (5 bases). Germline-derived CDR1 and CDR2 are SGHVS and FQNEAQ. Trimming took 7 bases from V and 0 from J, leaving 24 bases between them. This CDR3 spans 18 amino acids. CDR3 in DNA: TGTGCCAGCACCCCATTGTCGGCAGGGCGGGGGATGAACACTGAAGCTTTCTTT. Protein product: CASTPLSAGRGMNTEAFF.

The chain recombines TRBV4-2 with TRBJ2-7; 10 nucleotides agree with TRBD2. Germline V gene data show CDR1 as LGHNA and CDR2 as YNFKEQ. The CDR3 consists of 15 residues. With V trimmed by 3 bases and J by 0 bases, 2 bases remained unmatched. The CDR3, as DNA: TGTGCCAGCAGCCAGGCTAGCGGGGGCTCCTACGAGCAGTACTTC. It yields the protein CASSQASGGSYEQYF.

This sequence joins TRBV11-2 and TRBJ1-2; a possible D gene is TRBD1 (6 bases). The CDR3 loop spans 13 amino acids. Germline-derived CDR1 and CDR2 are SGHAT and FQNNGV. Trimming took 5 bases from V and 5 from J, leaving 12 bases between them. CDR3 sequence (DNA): TGTGCCAGCAGCCCGACAGGACCATATGGCTACACCTTC. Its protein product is CASSPTGPYGYTF. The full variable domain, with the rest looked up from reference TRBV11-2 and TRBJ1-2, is EAGVAQSPRYKIIEKRQSVAFWCNPISGHATLYWYQQILGQGPKLLIQFQNNGVVDDSQLPKDRFSAERLKGVDSTLKIQPAKLEDSAVYLCASSPTGPYGYTFGSGTRLTVV.

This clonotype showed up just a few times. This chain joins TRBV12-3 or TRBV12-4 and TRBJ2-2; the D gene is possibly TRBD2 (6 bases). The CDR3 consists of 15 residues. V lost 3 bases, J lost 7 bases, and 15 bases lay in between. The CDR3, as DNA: TGTGCCAGCAGTTTTAGCGGCCCCGCGGGCGGGGAGCTGTTTTTT. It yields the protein CASSFSGPAGGELFF.

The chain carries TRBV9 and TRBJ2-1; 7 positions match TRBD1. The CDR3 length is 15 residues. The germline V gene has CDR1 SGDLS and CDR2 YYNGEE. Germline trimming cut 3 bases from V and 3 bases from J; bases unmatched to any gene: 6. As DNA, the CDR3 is TGTGCCAGCAGCGGTAGACAGGGCAGCTACAATGAGCAGTTCTTC. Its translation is CASSGRQGSYNEQFF.

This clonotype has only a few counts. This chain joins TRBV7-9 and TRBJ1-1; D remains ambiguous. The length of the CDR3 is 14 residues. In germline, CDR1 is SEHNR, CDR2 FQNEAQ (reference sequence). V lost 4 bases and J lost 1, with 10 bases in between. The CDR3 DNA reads TGTGCCAGCAGCTCCTGGACGGCGAACACTGAAGCTTTCTTT. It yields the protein CASSSWTANTEAFF.

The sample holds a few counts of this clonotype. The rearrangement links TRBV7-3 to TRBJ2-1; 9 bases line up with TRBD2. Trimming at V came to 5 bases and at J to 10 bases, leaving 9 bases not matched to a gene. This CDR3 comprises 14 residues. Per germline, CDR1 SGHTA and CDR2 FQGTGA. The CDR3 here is CASSGRASGTEQFF. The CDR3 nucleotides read TGTGCCAGCAGCGGGCGGGCTAGCGGGACAGAGCAGTTCTTC.

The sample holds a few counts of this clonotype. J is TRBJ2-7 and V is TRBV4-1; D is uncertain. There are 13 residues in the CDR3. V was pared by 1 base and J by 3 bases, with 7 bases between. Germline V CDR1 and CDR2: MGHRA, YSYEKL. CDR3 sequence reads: CASSQVNGYEQYF. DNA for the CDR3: TGCGCCAGCAGCCAAGTGAACGGCTACGAGCAGTACTTC.

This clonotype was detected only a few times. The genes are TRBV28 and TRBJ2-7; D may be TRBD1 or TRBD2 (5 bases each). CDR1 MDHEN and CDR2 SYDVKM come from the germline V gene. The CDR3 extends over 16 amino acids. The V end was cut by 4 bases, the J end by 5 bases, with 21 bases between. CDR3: CASSSNRGVRGDEQYF. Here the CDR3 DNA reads TGTGCCAGCAGTTCAAATAGAGGGGTTCGAGGAGACGAGCAGTACTTC.

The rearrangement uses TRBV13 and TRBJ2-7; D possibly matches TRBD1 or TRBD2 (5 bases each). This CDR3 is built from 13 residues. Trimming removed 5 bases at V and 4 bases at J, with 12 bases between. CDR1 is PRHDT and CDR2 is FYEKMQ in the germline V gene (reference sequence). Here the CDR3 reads CASSMGESYEQYF. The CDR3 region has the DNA TGTGCCAGCAGCATGGGGGAGAGTTACGAGCAGTACTTC.

The DNA for the CDR3 is TGTGCCAGCAGGATAGGTGGACCTAGTGAAGCTTTCTTT. Amino acid sequence: CASRIGGPSEAFF. V gene TRBV12-3 or TRBV12-4 combines with J gene TRBJ1-1, with D hard to call. V lost 6 bases and J lost 7, with 15 bases in between. CDR3 length: 13 amino acids.

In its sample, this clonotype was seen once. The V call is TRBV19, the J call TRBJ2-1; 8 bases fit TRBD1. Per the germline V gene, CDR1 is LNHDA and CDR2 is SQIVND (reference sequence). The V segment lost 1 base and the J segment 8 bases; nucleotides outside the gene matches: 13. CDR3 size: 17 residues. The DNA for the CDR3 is TGTGCCAGTAGTATAGTAGGGCAGGGGGCAATTGGTGATGAGCAGTTCTTC. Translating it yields CASSIVGQGAIGDEQFF.

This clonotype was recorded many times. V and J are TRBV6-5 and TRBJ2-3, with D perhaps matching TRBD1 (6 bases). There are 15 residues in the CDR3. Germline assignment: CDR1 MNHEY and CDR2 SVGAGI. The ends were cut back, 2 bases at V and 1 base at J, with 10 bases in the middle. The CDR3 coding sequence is TGTGCCAGCAGTTACCTCGGGACACGCACAGATACGCAGTATTTT. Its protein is CASSYLGTRTDTQYF.